The T cell receptor beta chain described here comes from a study of T cell repertoires in cytomegalovirus infection. Study-level information: Both CMV infection and a matching HLA type were indicated by public TCR beta signatures. Study conclusions and caveats: What dominated the ex vivo response were HLA-C-restricted CMV-specific TCR beta clonotypes.

TCRdb used MiXCR to reprocess the reads, holding one entry per CDR3 protein. The sample has 200,000 or so distinct CDR3 sequences; 28% are singletons. As to this clonotype: What it binds is unknown.

Germline V CDR1 and CDR2: SGHTA, FQGNSA. The V gene end was trimmed by 1 base and the J gene end by 7 bases; junction bases not matched to a gene: 6. The CDR3 has 15 residues. The V call is TRBV7-2, the J call TRBJ2-1; 8 bases fit TRBD2. This receptor was identified in a human donor in good health (CMV status not recorded). Some clones in this sample may be carry-over from other donors' samples. Sequenced material: PBMCs. CDR3 sequence reads: CASSLGRGGENEQFF. As DNA, the CDR3 is TGTGCCAGCAGCTTAGGCCGGGGGGGCGAGAATGAGCAGTTCTTC.